The present T cell receptor beta chain was sequenced within a study of blood T cell repertoires in COVID-19. Study at large: Spain, Italy and the United States supplied samples that represented acute and convalescent COVID-19. Nucleic acid was either cDNA or gDNA, and it came from T cells, B-cell-depleted T cells, or PBMCs.

V gave up 5 bases and J gave up 2 bases; unmatched junction bases: 5. Per germline, CDR1 SGHVS and CDR2 FQNEAQ. CDR3 length: 15 amino acids. In the authors' methods: Reference gene primers were amplified, and this amplification served to estimate nucleated cell counts. Sequencing was performed with immunoSEQ multiplex PCR; in TCRdb, only in-frame clones are kept and a portion is missing. For V, J and clone size, that table is used; D and trimming come from the DNA. The repertoire holds 70,000 to 75,000 clones, about 80% seen once, with roughly 30% in the top ten. The chain has TRBV7-8 and TRBJ2-7, with 11 bases fitting TRBD1. Sequencing was performed on peripheral blood. This receptor was obtained from a man between 65 and 85 years old with acute or convalescent COVID-19. The CDR3 nucleotides read TGTGCCAGCAGCCGGACAGGGGGCGTCCCCTACGAGCAGTACTTC. This gives the protein CASSRTGGVPYEQYF. The full variable domain, in which reference TRBV7-8 and TRBJ2-7 provide the parts outside the CDR3, is GAGVSQSPRYKVAKRGQDVALRCDPISGHVSLFWYQQALGQGPEFLTYFQNEAQLDKSGLPSDRFFAERPEGSVSTLKIQRTQQEDSAVYLCASSRTGGVPYEQYFGPGTRLTVT.